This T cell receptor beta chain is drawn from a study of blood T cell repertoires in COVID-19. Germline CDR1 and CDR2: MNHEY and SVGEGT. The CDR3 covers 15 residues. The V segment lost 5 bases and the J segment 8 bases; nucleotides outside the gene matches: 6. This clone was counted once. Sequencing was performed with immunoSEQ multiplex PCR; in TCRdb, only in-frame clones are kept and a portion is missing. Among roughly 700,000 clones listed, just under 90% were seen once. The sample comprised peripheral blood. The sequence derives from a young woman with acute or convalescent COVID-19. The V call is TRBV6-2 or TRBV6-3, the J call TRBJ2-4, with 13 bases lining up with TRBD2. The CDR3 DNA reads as TGTGCCAGCAGTACGACTAGCGGGGGGTCGGACATTCAGTACTTC. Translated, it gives CASSTTSGGSDIQYF.